The source of this T cell receptor beta chain is a study of T cell responses to AZD1222 COVID-19 vaccine. Study-wide results and limits: At baseline, seropositivity was found in only five or six AZD1222 recipients. Repertoires in all cases were sampled only once the peak T cell response had passed.

Assay used: immunoSEQ multiplex PCR; TCRdb lists only in-frame clones, some missing. This sample yields 95,000 to 100,000 clones, of which around nine tenths are seen a single time; roughly 1.4% belongs to the top ten. This CDR3 comprises 15 residues. Germline assignment: CDR1 MGHRA and CDR2 YSYEKL. V dropped 3 bases and J dropped 3 bases, with 15 bases sitting between them. About this clone: Its target is unknown.

This material consisted of peripheral blood, taken on day 0 of AZD1222 vaccination. The origin of this receptor is an adult in good health. This chain joins TRBV4-1 and TRBJ2-7, with D possibly being TRBD1 (6 bases). The CDR3 reads CASSQGAGDIYEQYF. Here the CDR3 DNA reads TGCGCCAGCAGCCAGGGCGCAGGGGACATCTACGAGCAGTACTTC.